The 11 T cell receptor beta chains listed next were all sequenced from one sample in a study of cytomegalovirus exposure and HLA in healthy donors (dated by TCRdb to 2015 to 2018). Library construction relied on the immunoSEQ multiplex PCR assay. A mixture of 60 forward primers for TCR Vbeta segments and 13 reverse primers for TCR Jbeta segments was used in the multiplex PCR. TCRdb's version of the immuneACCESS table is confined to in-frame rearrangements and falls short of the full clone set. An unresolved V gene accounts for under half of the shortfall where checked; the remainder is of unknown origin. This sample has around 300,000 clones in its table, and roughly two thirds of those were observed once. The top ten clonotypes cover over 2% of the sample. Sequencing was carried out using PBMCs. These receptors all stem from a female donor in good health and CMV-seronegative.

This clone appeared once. CDR3 bases: TGCGCCAGCAGCTTGTCTACTAGCGGGAGTTCAGGAGGGACCCAGTACTTC. Translation gives CASSLSTSGSSGGTQYF. The chain employs TRBV5-1 and TRBJ2-5; TRBD2 matches at 11 bases. CDR1 and CDR2 from the germline V gene are SGHRS and YFSETQ. The CDR3 is 17 amino acids. Trimming at V came to 1 base and at J to 7 bases, leaving 12 bases not matched to a gene.

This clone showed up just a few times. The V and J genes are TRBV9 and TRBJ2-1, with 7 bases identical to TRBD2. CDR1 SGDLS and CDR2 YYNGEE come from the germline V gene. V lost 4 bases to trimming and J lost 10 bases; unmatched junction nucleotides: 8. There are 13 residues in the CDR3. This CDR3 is CASSLGLEGEQFF. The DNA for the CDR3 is TGTGCCAGCAGCCTCGGACTAGAAGGCGAGCAGTTCTTC.

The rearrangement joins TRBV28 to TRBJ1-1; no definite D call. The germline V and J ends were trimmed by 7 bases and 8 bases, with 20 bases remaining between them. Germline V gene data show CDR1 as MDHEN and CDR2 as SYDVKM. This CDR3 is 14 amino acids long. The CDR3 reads CASNAPTPPREAFF. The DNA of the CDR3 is TGTGCCAGCAACGCACCCACCCCGCCCAGGGAAGCTTTCTTT.

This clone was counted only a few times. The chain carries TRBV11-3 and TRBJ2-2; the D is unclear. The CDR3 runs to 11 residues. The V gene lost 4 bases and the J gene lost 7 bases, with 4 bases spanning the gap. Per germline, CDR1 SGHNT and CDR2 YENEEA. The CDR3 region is CASSSSGELFF. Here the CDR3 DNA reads TGTGCCAGCAGCTCTAGCGGGGAGCTGTTTTTT.

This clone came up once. The CDR3 loop reads CAWKRDWDVYGYTF. CDR3 DNA sequence: TGTGCCTGGAAGAGGGACTGGGACGTATATGGCTACACCTTC. The gene calls are TRBV30 and TRBJ1-2; a possible D gene is TRBD1 (5 bases). V dropped 4 bases and J dropped 5 bases, with 17 bases sitting between them. Looked up from germline, CDR1 is GTSNPN and CDR2 is SVGIG (reference sequence). This CDR3 is 14 amino acids long.

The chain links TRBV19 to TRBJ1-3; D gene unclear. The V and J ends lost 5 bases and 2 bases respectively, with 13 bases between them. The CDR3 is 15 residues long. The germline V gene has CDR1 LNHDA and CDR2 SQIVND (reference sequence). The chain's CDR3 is CASSHGRKPGNTIYF. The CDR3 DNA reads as TGTGCCAGTAGTCATGGGCGAAAACCTGGAAACACCATATATTTT.

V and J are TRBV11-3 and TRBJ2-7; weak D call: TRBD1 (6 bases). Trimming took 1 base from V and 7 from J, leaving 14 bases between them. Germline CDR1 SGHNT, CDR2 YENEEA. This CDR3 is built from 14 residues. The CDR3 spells CASSLGGGGWEQYF. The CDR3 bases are TGTGCCAGCAGCTTAGGAGGTGGGGGCTGGGAGCAGTACTTC.

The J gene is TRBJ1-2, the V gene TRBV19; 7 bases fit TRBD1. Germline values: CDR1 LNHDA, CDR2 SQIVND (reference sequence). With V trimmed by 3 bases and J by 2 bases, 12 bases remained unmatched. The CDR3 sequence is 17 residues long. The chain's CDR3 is CASSIQGDFRGNYGYTF. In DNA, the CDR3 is TGTGCCAGTAGTATTCAGGGGGATTTCCGTGGCAACTATGGCTACACCTTC.

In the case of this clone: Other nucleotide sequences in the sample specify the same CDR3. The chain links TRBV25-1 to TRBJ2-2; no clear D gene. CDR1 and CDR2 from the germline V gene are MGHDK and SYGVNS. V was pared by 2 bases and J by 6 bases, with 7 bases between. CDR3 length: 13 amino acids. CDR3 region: CASSERVAGELFF. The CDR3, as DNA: TGTGCCAGCAGTGAACGGGTGGCCGGGGAGCTGTTTTTT.

The CDR3: CASSLEGGAGRTGELFF. Written as DNA, the CDR3 is TGTGCCAGCAGCTTAGAGGGCGGGGCGGGACGCACCGGGGAGCTGTTTTTT. The chain joins TRBV7-2 to TRBJ2-2, with a tentative D call TRBD2 (6 bases). Germline loops: CDR1 SGHTA, CDR2 FQGNSA. The CDR3 totals 17 residues. Trimming removed 1 base at V and 4 bases at J, with 16 bases between.

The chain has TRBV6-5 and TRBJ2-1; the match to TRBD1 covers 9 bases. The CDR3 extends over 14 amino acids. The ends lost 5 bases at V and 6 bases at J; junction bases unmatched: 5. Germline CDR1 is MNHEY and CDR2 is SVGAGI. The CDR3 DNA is TGTGCCAGCAGTCCGGGGACAGGGAGCAATGAGCAGTTCTTC. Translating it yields CASSPGTGSNEQFF.